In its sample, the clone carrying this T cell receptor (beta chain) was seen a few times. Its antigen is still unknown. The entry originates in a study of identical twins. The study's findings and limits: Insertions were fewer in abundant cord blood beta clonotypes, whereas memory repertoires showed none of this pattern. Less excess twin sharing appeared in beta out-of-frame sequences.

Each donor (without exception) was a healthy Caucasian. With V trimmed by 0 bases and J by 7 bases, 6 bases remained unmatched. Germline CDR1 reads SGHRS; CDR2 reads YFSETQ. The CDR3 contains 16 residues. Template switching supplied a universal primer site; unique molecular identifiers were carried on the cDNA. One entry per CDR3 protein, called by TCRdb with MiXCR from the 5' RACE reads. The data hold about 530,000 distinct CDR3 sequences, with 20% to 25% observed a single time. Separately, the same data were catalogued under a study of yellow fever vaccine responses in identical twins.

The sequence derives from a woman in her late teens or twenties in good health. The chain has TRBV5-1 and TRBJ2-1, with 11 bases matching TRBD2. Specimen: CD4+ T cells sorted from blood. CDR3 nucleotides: TGCGCCAGCAGCTTGGAGATAGCGGGAGGGCTGAATGAGCAGTTCTTC. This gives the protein CASSLEIAGGLNEQFF.